The 17 T cell receptor beta chains below were found in one sample sequenced in a study of blood T cells in healthy people across ages. The second PCR ran roughly 6 to 11 cycles with a sample-barcoded 5' primer and J-beta primers. TCRdb re-called the 5' RACE reads through MiXCR, storing one row per CDR3 protein. The sample carries about 1.5 million distinct CDR3 sequences, approximately 38% recorded once. The sample consisted of blood. The receptor set was obtained from a woman in her late teens or twenties in good health.

The V call is TRBV11-2, the J call TRBJ2-1; a weak D match, TRBD2 (6 bases). The DNA end lines up better with TRBJ2-7; the J call may be wrong. This CDR3 has 15 residues. Germline-derived CDR1 and CDR2 are SGHAT and FQNNGV. CDR3 protein: CASSLELARGNEQYF. The CDR3 nucleotides are TGTGCCAGCAGCTTAGAACTAGCAAGGGGCAATGAGCAGTACTTC.

V and J are TRBV29-1 and TRBJ2-5; 8 nucleotides line up with TRBD2. Looked up from germline, CDR1 is SQVTM and CDR2 is ANQGSEA. The CDR3 contains 15 residues. V trimming: 1 base; J trimming: 5 bases; junction bases outside the gene matches: 9. The CDR3 protein is CSVEVAGPTWETQYF. DNA for the CDR3: TGCAGCGTTGAAGTAGCGGGGCCGACGTGGGAGACCCAGTACTTC.

The sample holds a few counts of this clonotype. The CDR3 DNA sequence: TGCGCCAGCAGCCGATTCGGAGGGGCGATCACAGATACGCAGTATTTT. This codes for CASSRFGGAITDTQYF. The chain carries TRBV5-1 and TRBJ2-3; TRBD2 might be the D (6 bases). Germline V CDR1 and CDR2: SGHRS, YFSETQ. The length of the CDR3 is 16 residues. V shed 4 bases and J shed 2 bases, with 17 bases lying between them.

The chain couples TRBV6-5 to TRBJ2-4; TRBD2 matches at 8 bases. The CDR3 spans 15 residues. Trimming took 5 bases from V and 1 from J; bases not matched to a gene: 4. From germline, CDR1 is MNHEY and CDR2 SVGAGI. The DNA of the CDR3 is TGTGCCAGCAGTCCGACTAGCGTGGCCAAAAACATTCAGTACTTC. It is translated as CASSPTSVAKNIQYF.

The chain links TRBV4-1 to TRBJ2-3; no clear D gene. V was pared by 1 base and J by 2 bases, with 10 bases between. The CDR3 is 15 residues long. Germline V gives CDR1 MGHRA, CDR2 YSYEKL. The CDR3: CASSQGSLPTDTQYF. Written as DNA, the CDR3 is TGCGCCAGCAGCCAAGGGAGCCTTCCCACAGATACGCAGTATTTT.

The chain employs TRBV7-9 and TRBJ2-1; 8 nucleotides align to TRBD1. The CDR3 has 14 residues. The trim removed 5 bases at V and 10 bases at J, leaving 10 bases unmatched. Germline values: CDR1 SEHNR, CDR2 FQNEAQ (reference sequence). CDR3 sequence reads: CASSNRDRSYEQFF. CDR3 bases: TGTGCCAGCAGCAACCGGGACAGGAGCTACGAGCAGTTCTTC.

The V gene is TRBV9, the J gene TRBJ2-2, with 11 nucleotides matching TRBD1. This CDR3 is 16 amino acids long. Per germline, CDR1 SGDLS and CDR2 YYNGEE. V lost 3 bases, J lost 8 bases, and 9 bases stayed unmatched. The CDR3 region has the DNA TGTGCCAGCAGCGCCGGACAGGGGGCCCAACTTGGGGAGCTGTTTTTT. It encodes CASSAGQGAQLGELFF.

This chain uses TRBV20-1 with TRBJ1-2; the match to TRBD1 covers 8 bases. The CDR3 is 17 residues long. With 0 bases clipped from V and 5 bases from J, the junction kept 14 bases outside the gene matches. In germline, CDR1 is DFQATT, CDR2 SNEGSKA (reference sequence). The CDR3 here is CSARDPKGQGVKYGYTF. The CDR3 DNA reads TGCAGTGCTAGAGACCCCAAAGGACAGGGTGTAAAGTATGGCTACACCTTC.

This clonotype was detected ten times or more. This chain connects TRBV7-2 to TRBJ2-7; D ambiguous. V lost 5 bases to trimming and J lost 5 bases, with 16 bases between them. CDR1 SGHTA and CDR2 FQGNSA come from the germline V gene. The CDR3 sequence is 14 residues long. CDR3 region: CASSAPPASHEQYF. The CDR3 bases are TGTGCCAGCAGCGCCCCGCCCGCGTCTCACGAGCAGTACTTC.

This clonotype was seen only a few times. The chain employs TRBV4-1 and TRBJ1-4, with D tentatively TRBD1 (6 bases). CDR3 length: 17 amino acids. The germline V gene has CDR1 MGHRA and CDR2 YSYEKL. Between the trimmed V and J ends, which lost 0 bases and 4 bases, there was a span of 15 bases. In DNA, the CDR3 is TGCGCCAGCAGCCAAGACCCCTCGGGGGCCTTTAATGAAAAACTGTTTTTT. This gives the protein CASSQDPSGAFNEKLFF.

This clonotype was seen only once. The chain joins TRBV7-2 to TRBJ2-4; TRBD1 aligns across 9 bases. TRBJ2-7 explains the end of the DNA better; the J call may be wrong. Germline assignment: CDR1 SGHTA and CDR2 FQGNSA. The CDR3 is 14 amino acids. CDR3 region: CASSYRQGDYEQYF. CDR3 bases: TGTGCCAGCAGCTACCGACAGGGGGACTACGAGCAGTACTTC.

This clonotype was found once. The rearrangement links TRBV20-1 to TRBJ1-2, with 7 bases matching TRBD1. V lost 2 bases and J lost 5; bases outside the gene matches: 14. The CDR3 covers 16 residues. Germline V gene data show CDR1 as DFQATT and CDR2 as SNEGSKA (reference sequence). The CDR3 sequence: CSARRAGTVDGYGYTF. In DNA form, the CDR3 reads TGCAGTGCTAGACGCGCCGGGACAGTGGATGGATATGGCTACACCTTC.

The rearrangement uses TRBV7-6 and TRBJ2-5; D gene unclear. The end of the DNA is better explained by TRBJ2-1, so the J call may be wrong. Germline CDR1 and CDR2: SGHVS and FNYEAQ. CDR3 length: 16 amino acids. The CDR3, as DNA: TGTGCCAGCAGCTTAGGGCCCGCGGCATTACAAGAGACCCAGTTCTTC. Translation gives CASSLGPAALQETQFF.

This clonotype was counted a few times. This chain links TRBV27 with TRBJ2-7; D not resolved. Germline loops: CDR1 MNHEY, CDR2 SMNVEV (reference sequence). CDR3 length equals 14 residues. V shed 6 bases and J shed 7 bases, with 19 bases lying between them. This CDR3 reads CASSLHEAPQEQYF. In DNA form, the CDR3 reads TGTGCCAGCAGCCTTCACGAGGCCCCACAAGAGCAGTACTTC.

This chain joins TRBV6-2 or TRBV6-3 and TRBJ2-6, with TRBD1 matching over 8 bases. With 4 bases clipped from V and 4 bases from J, the junction kept 15 bases outside the gene matches. Germline CDR1 and CDR2: MNHEY and SVGEGT. The CDR3 has 19 residues. CDR3 bases: TGTGCCAGCAGTTCGCGGACAGGGCAGCCCTTATCAGGGGCCAACGTCCTGACTTTC. Residues: CASSSRTGQPLSGANVLTF.

This clonotype has only a few counts. V gene TRBV28 combines with J gene TRBJ1-2, with 7 bases lining up with TRBD1. V gave up 6 bases and J gave up 4 bases; unmatched junction bases: 11. Germline V gene data show CDR1 as MDHEN and CDR2 as SYDVKM. The CDR3 has 15 residues. Here the CDR3 DNA reads TGTGCCAGCAGACCAGGGGGAGATGGATTCTATGGCTACACCTTC. Translated, it gives CASRPGGDGFYGYTF.

This clonotype was detected only a few times. V gene TRBV4-2 combines with J gene TRBJ2-5; 16 bases are a match to TRBD2. CDR1 is LGHNA, CDR2 YNFKEQ, per germline. The CDR3 is 18 residues long. Trimming cost V 3 bases and J 2 bases; bases outside gene matches: 6. CDR3 loop: CASSQGLAGGQIQETQYF. The CDR3 DNA sequence: TGTGCCAGCAGCCAGGGACTAGCGGGGGGGCAAATTCAAGAGACCCAGTACTTC.